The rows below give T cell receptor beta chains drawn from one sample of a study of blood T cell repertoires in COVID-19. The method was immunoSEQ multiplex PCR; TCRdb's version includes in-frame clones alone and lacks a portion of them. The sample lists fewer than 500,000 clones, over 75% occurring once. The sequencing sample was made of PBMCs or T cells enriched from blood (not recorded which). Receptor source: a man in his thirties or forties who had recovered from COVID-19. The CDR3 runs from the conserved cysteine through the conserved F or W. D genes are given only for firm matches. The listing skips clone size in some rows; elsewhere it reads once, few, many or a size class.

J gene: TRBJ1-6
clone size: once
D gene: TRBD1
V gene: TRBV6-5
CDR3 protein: CASRSGTGVGSPLHF
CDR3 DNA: TGTGCCAGCAGATCCGGGACAGGGGTAGGTTCACCCCTCCACTTT

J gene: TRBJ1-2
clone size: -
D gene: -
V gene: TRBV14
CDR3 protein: CASSQGQALVYGYTF
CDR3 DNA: TGTGCCAGCAGCCAAGGACAGGCTCTCGTTTATGGCTACACCTTC

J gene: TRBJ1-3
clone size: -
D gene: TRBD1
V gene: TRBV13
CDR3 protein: CASSLTGQGWHTIYF
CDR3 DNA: TGTGCCAGCAGCTTAACGGGACAGGGGTGGCACACCATATATTTT

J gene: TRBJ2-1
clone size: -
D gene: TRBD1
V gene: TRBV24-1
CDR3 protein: CATSDRQGTQFF
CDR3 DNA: TGTGCCACCAGTGACAGACAGGGGACGCAGTTCTTC

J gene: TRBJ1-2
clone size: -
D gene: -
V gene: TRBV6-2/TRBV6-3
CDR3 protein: CASSYSSYGYTF
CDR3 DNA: TGTGCCAGCAGTTACTCCAGCTATGGCTACACCTTC

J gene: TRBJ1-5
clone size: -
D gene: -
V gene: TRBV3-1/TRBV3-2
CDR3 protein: CASSLRLEGVNQPQHF
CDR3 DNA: TGTGCCAGCAGCCTTCGGTTAGAGGGTGTGAATCAGCCCCAGCATTTT

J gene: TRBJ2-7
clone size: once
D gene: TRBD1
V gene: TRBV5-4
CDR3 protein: CASSLGTGAYEQYF
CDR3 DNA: TGTGCCAGCAGCTTGGGGACAGGGGCCTACGAGCAGTACTTC

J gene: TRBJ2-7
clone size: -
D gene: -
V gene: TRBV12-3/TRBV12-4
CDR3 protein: CASSLPSSYEQYF
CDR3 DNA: TGTGCCAGCAGTTTACCATCCAGCTACGAGCAGTACTTC

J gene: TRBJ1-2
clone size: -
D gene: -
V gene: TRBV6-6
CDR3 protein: CASSYGDYRVHGYTF
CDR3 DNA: TGTGCCAGCAGTTACGGAGACTACAGGGTCCATGGCTACACCTTC

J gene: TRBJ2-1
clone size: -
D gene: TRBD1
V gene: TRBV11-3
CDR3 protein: CASSPQGAKDNEQFF
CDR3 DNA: TGTGCCAGCAGCCCTCAGGGGGCGAAAGACAATGAGCAGTTCTTC

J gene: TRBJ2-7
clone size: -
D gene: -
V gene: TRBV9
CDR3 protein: CASSGGGLGRYEQYF
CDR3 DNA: TGTGCCAGCAGCGGAGGGGGATTGGGGCGCTACGAGCAGTACTTC

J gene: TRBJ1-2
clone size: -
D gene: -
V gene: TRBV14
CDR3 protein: CATSTNGYGYTF
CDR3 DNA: TGTGCCACCTCAACTAACGGCTATGGCTACACCTTC

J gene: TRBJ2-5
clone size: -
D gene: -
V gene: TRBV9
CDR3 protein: CASSPGGQARETQYF
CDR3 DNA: TGTGCCAGCAGCCCGGGCGGGCAGGCGAGGGAGACCCAGTACTTC

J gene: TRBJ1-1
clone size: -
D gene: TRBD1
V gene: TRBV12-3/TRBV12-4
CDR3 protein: CASSTTGAGAFF
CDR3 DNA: TGTGCCAGCAGCACAACAGGGGCAGGGGCTTTCTTT

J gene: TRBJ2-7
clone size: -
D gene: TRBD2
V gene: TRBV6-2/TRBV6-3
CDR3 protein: CASSLLAGPYEQYF
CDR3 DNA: TGTGCCAGCAGTTTGCTAGCGGGACCCTACGAGCAGTACTTC

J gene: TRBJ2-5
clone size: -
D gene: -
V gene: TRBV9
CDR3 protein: CASSVQGGETQYF
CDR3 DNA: TGTGCCAGCAGCGTACAGGGGGGCGAGACCCAGTACTTC

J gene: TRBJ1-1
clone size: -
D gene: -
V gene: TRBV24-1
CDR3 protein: CATSDSGGAEAFF
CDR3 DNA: TGTGCCACCAGTGATTCAGGAGGGGCTGAAGCTTTCTTT

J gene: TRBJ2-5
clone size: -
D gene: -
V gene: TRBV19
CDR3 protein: CASSTPTQETQYF
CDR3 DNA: TGTGCCAGTAGCACTCCAACTCAAGAGACCCAGTACTTC

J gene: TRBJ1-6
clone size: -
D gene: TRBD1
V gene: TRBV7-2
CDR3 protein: CASSRDRGGESPLHF
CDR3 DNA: TGTGCCAGCAGCCGGGACAGGGGAGGGGAATCACCCCTCCACTTT

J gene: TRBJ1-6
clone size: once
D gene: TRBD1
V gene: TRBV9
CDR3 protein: CASSPSFPGQGTFSNSPLHF
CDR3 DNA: TGTGCCAGCAGCCCCAGCTTCCCGGGACAGGGCACCTTTTCCAATTCACCCCTCCACTTT

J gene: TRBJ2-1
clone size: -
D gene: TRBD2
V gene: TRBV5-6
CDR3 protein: CASSSLAAPGNEQFF
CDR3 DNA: TGTGCCAGCAGCTCACTAGCGGCCCCAGGGAATGAGCAGTTCTTC

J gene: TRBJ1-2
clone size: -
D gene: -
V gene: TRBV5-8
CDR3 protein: CASSTAGQREKYGYTF
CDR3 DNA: TGTGCCAGCAGTACGGCAGGACAGAGAGAAAAGTATGGCTACACCTTC

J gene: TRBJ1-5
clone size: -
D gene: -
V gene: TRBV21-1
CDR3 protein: CASSAARAGRPQHF
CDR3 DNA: TGTGCCAGCAGCGCGGCTAGGGCGGGTAGGCCCCAGCATTTT

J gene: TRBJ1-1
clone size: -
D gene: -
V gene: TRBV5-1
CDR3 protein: CASSLGQTLNTEAFF
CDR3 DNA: TGCGCCAGCAGCTTGGGACAGACCCTGAACACTGAAGCTTTCTTT

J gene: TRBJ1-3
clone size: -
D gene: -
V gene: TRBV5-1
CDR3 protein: CASSFDISGNTIYF
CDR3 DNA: TGCGCCAGCAGCTTTGACATCTCTGGAAACACCATATATTTT

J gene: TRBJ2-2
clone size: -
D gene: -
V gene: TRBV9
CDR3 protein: CASSVEGSTGELFF
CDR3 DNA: TGTGCCAGCAGCGTAGAAGGGAGCACCGGGGAGCTGTTTTTT

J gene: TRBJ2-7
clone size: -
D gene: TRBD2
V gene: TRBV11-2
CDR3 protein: CASSFGEAGEQYF
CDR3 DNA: TGTGCCAGCAGCTTTGGGGAAGCGGGGGAGCAGTACTTC

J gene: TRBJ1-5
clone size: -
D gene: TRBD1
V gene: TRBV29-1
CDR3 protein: CSVGQGVSQPQHF
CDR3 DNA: TGCAGCGTTGGACAGGGGGTAAGTCAGCCCCAGCATTTT

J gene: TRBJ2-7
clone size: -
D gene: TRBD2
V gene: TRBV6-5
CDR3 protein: CASSSASSGRIYEQYF
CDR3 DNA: TGTGCCAGCAGTTCCGCCTCTAGCGGAAGAATTTACGAGCAGTACTTC

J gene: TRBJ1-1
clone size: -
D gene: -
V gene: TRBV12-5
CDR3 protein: CASGVGRGNTEAFF
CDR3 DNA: TGTGCTAGTGGTGTTGGTCGGGGGAACACTGAAGCTTTCTTT

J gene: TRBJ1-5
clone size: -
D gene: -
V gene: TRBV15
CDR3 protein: CATSRDTGSGQPQHF
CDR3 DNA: TGTGCCACCAGCAGAGATACAGGATCCGGTCAGCCCCAGCATTTT

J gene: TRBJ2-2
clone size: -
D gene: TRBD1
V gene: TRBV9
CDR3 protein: CASSTRQGAMNTGELFF
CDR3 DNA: TGTGCCAGCAGCACGCGACAGGGGGCCATGAACACCGGGGAGCTGTTTTTT

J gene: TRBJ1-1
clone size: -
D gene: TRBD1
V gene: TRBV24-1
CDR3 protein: CATRDRGLTEAFF
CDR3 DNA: TGTGCCACCCGCGACAGGGGATTAACTGAAGCTTTCTTT

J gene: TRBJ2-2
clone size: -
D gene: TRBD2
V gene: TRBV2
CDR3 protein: CASSVWLAGATGELFF
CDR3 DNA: TGTGCCAGCAGTGTTTGGCTAGCGGGGGCCACCGGGGAGCTGTTTTTT

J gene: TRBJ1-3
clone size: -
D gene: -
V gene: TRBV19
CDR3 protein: CASSIGRASDTIYF
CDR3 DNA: TGTGCCAGTAGTATCGGCAGGGCTTCGGACACCATATATTTT

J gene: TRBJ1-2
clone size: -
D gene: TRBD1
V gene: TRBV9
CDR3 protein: CASSIRDRRLLNYGYTF
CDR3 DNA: TGTGCCAGCAGCATAAGGGACAGGAGACTACTCAACTATGGCTACACCTTC

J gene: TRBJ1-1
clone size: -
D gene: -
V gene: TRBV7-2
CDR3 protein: CASSLEGVYTEAFF
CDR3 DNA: TGTGCCAGCAGCTTAGAAGGAGTCTACACTGAAGCTTTCTTT

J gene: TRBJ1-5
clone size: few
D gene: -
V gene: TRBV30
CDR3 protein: CAWSHSNQPQHF
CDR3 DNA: TGTGCCTGGAGCCATAGCAATCAGCCCCAGCATTTT

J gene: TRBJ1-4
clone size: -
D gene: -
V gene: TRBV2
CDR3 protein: CASESQGWLFF
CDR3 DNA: TGTGCCAGCGAATCGCAGGGATGGCTGTTTTTT

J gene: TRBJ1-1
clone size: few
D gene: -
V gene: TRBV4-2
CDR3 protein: CASSQFLNTEAFF
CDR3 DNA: TGTGCCAGCAGCCAATTCTTGAACACTGAAGCTTTCTTT

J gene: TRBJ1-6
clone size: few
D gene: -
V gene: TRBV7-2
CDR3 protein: CASSLRGDSPLHF
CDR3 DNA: TGTGCCAGCAGCTTACGAGGAGATTCACCCCTCCACTTT

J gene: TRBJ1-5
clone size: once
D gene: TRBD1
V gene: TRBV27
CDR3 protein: CASSGTDSNQPQHF
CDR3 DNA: TGTGCCAGCAGCGGGACAGATAGCAATCAGCCCCAGCATTTT

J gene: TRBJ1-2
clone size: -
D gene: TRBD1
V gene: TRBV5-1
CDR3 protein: CASSFDREGYTF
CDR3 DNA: TGCGCCAGCAGCTTCGACAGGGAGGGCTACACCTTC

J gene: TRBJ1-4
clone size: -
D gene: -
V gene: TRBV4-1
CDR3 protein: CASSQGGREKLFF
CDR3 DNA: TGCGCCAGCAGCCAAGGCGGGAGGGAAAAACTGTTTTTT

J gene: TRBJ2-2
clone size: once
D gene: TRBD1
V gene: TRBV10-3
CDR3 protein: CAIRDREDTGELFF
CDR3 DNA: TGTGCCATCAGGGACAGGGAGGACACCGGGGAGCTGTTTTTT

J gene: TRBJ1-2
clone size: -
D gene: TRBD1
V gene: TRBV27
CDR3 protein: CASSSAGTAPYGYTF
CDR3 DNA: TGTGCCAGCAGTTCCGCCGGGACAGCCCCATATGGCTACACCTTC

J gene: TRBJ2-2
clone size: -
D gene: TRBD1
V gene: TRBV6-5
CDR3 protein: CASSRSGQGIGELFF
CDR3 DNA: TGTGCCAGCAGTCGCTCGGGACAGGGGATCGGGGAGCTGTTTTTT

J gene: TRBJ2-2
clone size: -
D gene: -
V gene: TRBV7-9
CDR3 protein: CASSLAPGPNTGELFF
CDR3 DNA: TGTGCCAGCAGCTTAGCGCCAGGCCCGAACACCGGGGAGCTGTTTTTT

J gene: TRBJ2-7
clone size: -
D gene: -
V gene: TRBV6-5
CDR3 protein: CASSYPGTHEQYF
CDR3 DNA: TGTGCCAGCAGTTACCCCGGGACACACGAGCAGTACTTC